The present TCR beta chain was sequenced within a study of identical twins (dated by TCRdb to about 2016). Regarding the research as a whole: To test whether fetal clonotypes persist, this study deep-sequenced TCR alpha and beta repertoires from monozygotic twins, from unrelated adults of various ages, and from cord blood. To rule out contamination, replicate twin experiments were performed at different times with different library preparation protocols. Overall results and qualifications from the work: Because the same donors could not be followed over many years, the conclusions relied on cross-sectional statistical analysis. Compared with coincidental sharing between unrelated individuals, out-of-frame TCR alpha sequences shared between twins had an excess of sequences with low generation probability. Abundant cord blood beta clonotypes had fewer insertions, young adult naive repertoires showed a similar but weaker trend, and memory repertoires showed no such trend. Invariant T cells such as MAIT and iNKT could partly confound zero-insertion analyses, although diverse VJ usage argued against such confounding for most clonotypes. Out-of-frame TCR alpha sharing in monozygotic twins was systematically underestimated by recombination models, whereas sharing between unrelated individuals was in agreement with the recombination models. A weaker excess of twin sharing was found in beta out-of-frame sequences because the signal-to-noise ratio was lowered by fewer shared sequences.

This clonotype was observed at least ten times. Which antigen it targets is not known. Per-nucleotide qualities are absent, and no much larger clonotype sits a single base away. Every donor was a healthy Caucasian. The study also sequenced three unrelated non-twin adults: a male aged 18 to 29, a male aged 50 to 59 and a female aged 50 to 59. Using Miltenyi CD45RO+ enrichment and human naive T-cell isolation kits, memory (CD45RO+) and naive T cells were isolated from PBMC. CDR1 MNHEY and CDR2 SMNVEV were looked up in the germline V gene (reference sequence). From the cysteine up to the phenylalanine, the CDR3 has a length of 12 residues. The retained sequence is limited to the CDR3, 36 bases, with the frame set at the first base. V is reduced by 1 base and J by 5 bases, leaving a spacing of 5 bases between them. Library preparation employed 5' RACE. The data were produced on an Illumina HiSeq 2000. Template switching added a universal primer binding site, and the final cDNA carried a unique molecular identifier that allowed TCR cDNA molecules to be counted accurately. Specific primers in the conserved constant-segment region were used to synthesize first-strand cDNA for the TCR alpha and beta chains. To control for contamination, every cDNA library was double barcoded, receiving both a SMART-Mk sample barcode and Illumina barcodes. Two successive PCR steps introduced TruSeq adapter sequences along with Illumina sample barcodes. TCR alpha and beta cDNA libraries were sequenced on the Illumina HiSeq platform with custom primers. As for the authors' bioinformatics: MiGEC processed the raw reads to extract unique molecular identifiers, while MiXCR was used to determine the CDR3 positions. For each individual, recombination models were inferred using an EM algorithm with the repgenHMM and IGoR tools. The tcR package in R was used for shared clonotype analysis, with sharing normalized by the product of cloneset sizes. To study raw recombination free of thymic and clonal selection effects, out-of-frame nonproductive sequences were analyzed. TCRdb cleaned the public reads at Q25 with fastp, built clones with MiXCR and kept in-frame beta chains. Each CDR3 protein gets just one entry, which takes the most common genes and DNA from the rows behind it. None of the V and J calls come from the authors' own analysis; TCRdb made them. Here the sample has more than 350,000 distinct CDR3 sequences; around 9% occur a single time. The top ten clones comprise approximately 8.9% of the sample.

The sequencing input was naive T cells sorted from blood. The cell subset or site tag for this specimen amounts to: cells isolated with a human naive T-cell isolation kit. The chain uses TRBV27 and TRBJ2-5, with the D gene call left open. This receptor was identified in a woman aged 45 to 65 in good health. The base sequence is TGTGCCAGCAGTTTATTTGGCGAGACCCAGTACTTC. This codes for CASSLFGETQYF.